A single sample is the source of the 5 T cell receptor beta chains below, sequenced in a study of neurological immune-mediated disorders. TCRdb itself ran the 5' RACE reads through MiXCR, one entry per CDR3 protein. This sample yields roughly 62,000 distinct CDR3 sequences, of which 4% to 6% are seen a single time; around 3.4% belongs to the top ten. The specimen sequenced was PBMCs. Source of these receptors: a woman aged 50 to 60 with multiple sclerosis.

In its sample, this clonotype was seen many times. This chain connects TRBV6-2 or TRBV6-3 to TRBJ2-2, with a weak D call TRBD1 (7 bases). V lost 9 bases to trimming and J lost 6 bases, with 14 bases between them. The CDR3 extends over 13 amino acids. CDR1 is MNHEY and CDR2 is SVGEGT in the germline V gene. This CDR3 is CASTQGEAGELFF. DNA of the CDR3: TGTGCCAGTACTCAGGGGGAGGCCGGGGAGCTGTTTTTT.

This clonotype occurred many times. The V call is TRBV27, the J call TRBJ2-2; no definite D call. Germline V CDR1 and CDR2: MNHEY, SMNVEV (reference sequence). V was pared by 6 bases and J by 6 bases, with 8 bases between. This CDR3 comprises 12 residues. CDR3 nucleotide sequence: TGTGCCAGCAGATCTTGGTCCGGGGAGCTGTTTTTT. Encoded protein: CASRSWSGELFF.

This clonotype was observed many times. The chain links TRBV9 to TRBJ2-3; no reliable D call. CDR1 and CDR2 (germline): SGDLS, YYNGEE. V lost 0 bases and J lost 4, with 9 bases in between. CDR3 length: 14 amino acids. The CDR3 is CASSVVSRPDTQYF. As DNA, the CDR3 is TGTGCCAGCAGCGTAGTAAGTCGGCCAGATACGCAGTATTTT.

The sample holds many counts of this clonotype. The DNA for the CDR3 is TGTGCCAGCAGTTCCACCGGAGGATTAACACCCCTCCACTTT. It translates to CASSSTGGLTPLHF. V and J are TRBV6-5 and TRBJ1-6; unclear D gene. The CDR3 totals 14 residues. CDR1 is MNHEY, CDR2 SVGAGI, per germline. V lost 4 bases and J lost 11, with 15 bases in between.

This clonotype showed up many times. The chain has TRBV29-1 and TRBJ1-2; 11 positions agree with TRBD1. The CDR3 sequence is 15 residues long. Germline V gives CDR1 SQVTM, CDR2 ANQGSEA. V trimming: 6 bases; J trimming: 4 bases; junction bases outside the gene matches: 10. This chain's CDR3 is CSVSGTGGIGYGYTF. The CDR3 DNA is TGCAGCGTCTCCGGGACAGGGGGAATTGGCTATGGCTACACCTTC.